These 18 T cell receptor beta chains came from one sample sequenced in a study of monozygotic twins with inflammatory bowel disease. After re-calling the 5' RACE reads, TCRdb lists one entry per CDR3 protein, DNA absent. The sample totals some 170,000 distinct CDR3 sequences. Source material: blood. These receptors were collected from a human donor with ulcerative colitis or Crohn's disease, or a healthy co-twin of an affected twin (not recorded which).

The J gene is TRBJ2-7, the V gene TRBV2; TCRdb's D call, TRBD1, is unchecked because there is no DNA. The CDR3 totals 14 residues. The germline CDR1 and CDR2 sequences are SNHLY and FYNNEI. CDR3 protein: CASGTGTGPYEQYF.

The chain links TRBV19 to TRBJ2-5. The CDR3 runs 12 residues. Germline CDR1 is LNHDA and CDR2 is SQIVND (reference sequence). Here the CDR3 reads CASSPSRETQYF.

This chain connects TRBV28 to TRBJ2-2; TCRdb indicates TRBD1, and absent DNA this call remains unverified. The germline CDR1 and CDR2 sequences are MDHEN and SYDVKM. This CDR3 is built from 16 residues. The CDR3 loop reads CASSFGVGTYTGELFF.

The chain is built from TRBV12-3 or TRBV12-4 and TRBJ2-1. The CDR3 is 15 amino acids. The CDR3: CASSLGGDGFYEQFF.

The chain carries TRBV12-3 or TRBV12-4 and TRBJ2-2. This CDR3 spans 14 amino acids. The CDR3 region is CASSPRGNTGELFF.

The chain recombines TRBV6-2 or TRBV6-3 with TRBJ2-1; checking the TCRdb D call of TRBD1 is not possible without DNA. CDR1 MNHEY and CDR2 SVGEGT come from the germline V gene. The CDR3 runs to 14 residues. The CDR3 spells CASSRDRGSNEQFF.

The J gene is TRBJ2-1, the V gene TRBV19. From germline, CDR1 is LNHDA and CDR2 SQIVND (reference sequence). This CDR3 contains 13 residues. This CDR3 is CASSVVIGNEQFF.

J is TRBJ2-7 and V is TRBV2; TCRdb gives TRBD1 as the D gene, but with no DNA this cannot be confirmed. The CDR3 has 16 residues. Germline loops: CDR1 SNHLY, CDR2 FYNNEI. Here the CDR3 reads CASSPTTGDPTYEQYF.

The chain has TRBV11-1 and TRBJ2-1. CDR1 is SGHAT, CDR2 FQDESV, per germline (reference sequence). This CDR3 region has 12 residues. The CDR3 loop reads CASSSGSLEQFF. Looking up the rest from reference TRBV11-1 and TRBJ2-1 gives the full variable domain: EAEVAQSPRYKITEKSQAVAFWCDPISGHATLYWYRQILGQGPELLVQFQDESVVDDSQLPKDRFSAERLKGVDSTLKIQPAELGDSAMYLCASSSGSLEQFFGPGTRLTVL.

V usage is TRBV12-3 or TRBV12-4 and J usage is TRBJ1-4; TCRdb's assignment of TRBD1 cannot be checked, as there is no DNA. The length of the CDR3 is 14 residues. CDR3 protein: CASSPPEGEEKLFF.

The chain links TRBV5-1 to TRBJ2-5; the TRBD2 assignment by TCRdb is unverifiable without DNA. The CDR3 consists of 19 residues. CDR1 SGHRS and CDR2 YFSETQ come from the germline V gene. The CDR3 sequence is CASSPVPGLAGGHQETQYF.

The chain joins TRBV28 to TRBJ2-7; lacking DNA, the TRBD1 call made by TCRdb goes unchecked. Germline values: CDR1 MDHEN, CDR2 SYDVKM. The CDR3 loop spans 14 amino acids. The CDR3 region is CASSSTGPLNEQYF.

The rearrangement links TRBV7-2 to TRBJ2-7. Germline CDR1 and CDR2: SGHTA and FQGNSA. This CDR3 is built from 14 residues. The CDR3 protein is CASSLEALSYEQYF.

This sequence joins TRBV6-2 or TRBV6-3 and TRBJ2-1; the TCRdb D gene call, TRBD2, has no DNA to confirm it. The germline V gene has CDR1 MNHEY and CDR2 SVGEGT. The CDR3 loop spans 19 amino acids. This chain's CDR3 is CASSYSAGGYLSTYNEQFF.

The CDR3 region is CASSQGFNQPQHF. The genes are TRBV5-1 and TRBJ1-5; TCRdb proposes TRBD1, but this gene call is untestable without DNA. Germline CDR1 reads SGHRS; CDR2 reads YFSETQ. The CDR3 spans 13 residues.

The chain joins TRBV5-1 to TRBJ2-4; without DNA, the TCRdb call of TRBD1 cannot be checked. The CDR3 runs to 13 residues. Germline CDR1 is SGHRS and CDR2 is YFSETQ. The CDR3 region is CASSLGQGDIQYF.

The rearrangement links TRBV5-1 to TRBJ2-7; lacking DNA, the TRBD1 call made by TCRdb goes unchecked. This CDR3 has 15 amino acids. Germline V gene lookup returns CDR1 SGHRS and CDR2 YFSETQ. The CDR3 spells CASSLEGQGPYEQYF.

The CDR3 here is CASSVGGGNYEQYF. The chain recombines TRBV9 with TRBJ2-7; the D call from TCRdb, TRBD1, cannot be confirmed without DNA. There are 14 residues in the CDR3. The germline V gene has CDR1 SGDLS and CDR2 YYNGEE.